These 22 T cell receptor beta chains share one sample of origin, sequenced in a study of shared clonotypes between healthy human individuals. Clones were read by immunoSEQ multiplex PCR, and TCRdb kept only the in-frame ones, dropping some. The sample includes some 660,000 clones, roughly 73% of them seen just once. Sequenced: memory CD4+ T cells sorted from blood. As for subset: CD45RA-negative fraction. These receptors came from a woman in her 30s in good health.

CDR3 sequence: CASSKRGWEREIHEQYF. CDR3 DNA sequence: TGTGCCAGCAGCAAAAGGGGGTGGGAGCGGGAGATCCACGAGCAGTACTTC. This sequence joins TRBV21-1 and TRBJ2-7; the table's TRBD2 call for D was not verified on the DNA. TRBV21-1 is a documented pseudogene. The CDR3 loop spans 17 amino acids.

In DNA, the CDR3 is TGTGCCAGCAGTTCGAGGGAAGCGAGTGGCTACACCTTC. It is translated as CASSSREASGYTF. The chain has TRBV27 and TRBJ1-2; D uncertain. The CDR3 totals 13 residues. Trimming took 4 bases from V and 7 from J, leaving 13 bases between them. Germline lookup yields CDR1 MNHEY and CDR2 SMNVEV (reference sequence).

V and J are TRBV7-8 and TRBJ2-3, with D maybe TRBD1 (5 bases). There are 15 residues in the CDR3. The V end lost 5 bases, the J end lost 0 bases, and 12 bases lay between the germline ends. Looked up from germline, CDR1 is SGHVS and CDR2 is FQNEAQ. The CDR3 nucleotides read TGTGCCAGCAGCGCCCGGACACCTAGCACAGATACGCAGTATTTT. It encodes CASSARTPSTDTQYF.

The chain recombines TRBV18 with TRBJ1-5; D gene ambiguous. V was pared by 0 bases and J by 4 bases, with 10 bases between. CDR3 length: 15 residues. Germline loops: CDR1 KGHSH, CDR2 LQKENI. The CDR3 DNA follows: TGTGCCAGCTCACCACCGCTCGCAGCGAATCAGCCCCAGCATTTT. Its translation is CASSPPLAANQPQHF.

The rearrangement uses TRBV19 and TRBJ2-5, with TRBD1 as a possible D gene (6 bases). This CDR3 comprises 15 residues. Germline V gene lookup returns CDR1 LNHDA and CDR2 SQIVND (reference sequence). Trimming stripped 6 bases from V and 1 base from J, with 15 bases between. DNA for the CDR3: TGTGCCAGTAGCCCCCTCGGACAGTCCCAAGAGACCCAGTACTTC. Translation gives CASSPLGQSQETQYF.

The CDR3 sequence: CASSFSGYGYTF. In DNA form, the CDR3 reads TGTGCCAGCAGCTTTTCGGGTTATGGCTACACCTTC. The rearrangement uses TRBV7-2 and TRBJ1-2; D remains ambiguous. Trimming pared 3 bases from V and 5 bases from J, leaving 7 bases between. Germline values: CDR1 SGHTA, CDR2 FQGNSA. The CDR3 covers 12 residues. Combining the CDR3 with reference TRBV7-2 and TRBJ1-2 gives the whole variable domain GAGVSQSPSNKVTEKGKDVELRCDPISGHTALYWYRQSLGQGLEFLIYFQGNSAPDKSGLPSDRFSAERTGGSVSTLTIQRTQQEDSAVYLCASSFSGYGYTFGSGTRLTVV.

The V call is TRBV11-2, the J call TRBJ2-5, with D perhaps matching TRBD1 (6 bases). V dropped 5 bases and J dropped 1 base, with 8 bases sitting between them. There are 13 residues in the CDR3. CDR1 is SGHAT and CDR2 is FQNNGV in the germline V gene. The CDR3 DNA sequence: TGTGCCAGCAGCCCGACAGGCCAAGAGACCCAGTACTTC. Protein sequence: CASSPTGQETQYF.

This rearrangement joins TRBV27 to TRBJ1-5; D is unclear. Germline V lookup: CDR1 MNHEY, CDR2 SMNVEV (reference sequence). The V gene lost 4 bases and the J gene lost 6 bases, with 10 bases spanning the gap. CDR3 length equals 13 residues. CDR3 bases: TGTGCCAGCAGTTCCCTCGGCGGTCAGCCCCAGCATTTT. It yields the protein CASSSLGGQPQHF.

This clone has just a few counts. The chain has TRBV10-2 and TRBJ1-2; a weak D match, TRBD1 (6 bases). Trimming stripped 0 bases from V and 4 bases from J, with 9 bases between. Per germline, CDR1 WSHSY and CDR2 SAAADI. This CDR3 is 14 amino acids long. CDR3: CASSESIQGYGYTF. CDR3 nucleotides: TGCGCCAGCAGTGAGTCGATACAGGGCTATGGCTACACCTTC.

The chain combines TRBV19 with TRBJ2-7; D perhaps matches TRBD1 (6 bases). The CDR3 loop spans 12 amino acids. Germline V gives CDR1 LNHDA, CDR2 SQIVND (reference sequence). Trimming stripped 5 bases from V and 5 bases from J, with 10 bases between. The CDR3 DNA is TGTGCCAGTAGTCCACAGGGCCACGAGCAGTACTTC. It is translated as CASSPQGHEQYF.

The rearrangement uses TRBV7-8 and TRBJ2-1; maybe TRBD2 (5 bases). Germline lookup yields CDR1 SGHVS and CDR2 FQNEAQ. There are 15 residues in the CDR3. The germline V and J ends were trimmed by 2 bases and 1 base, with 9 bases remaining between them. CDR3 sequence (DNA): TGTGCCAGCAGCTTAAGCGGTCGGTCCTACAATGAGCAGTTCTTC. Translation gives CASSLSGRSYNEQFF.

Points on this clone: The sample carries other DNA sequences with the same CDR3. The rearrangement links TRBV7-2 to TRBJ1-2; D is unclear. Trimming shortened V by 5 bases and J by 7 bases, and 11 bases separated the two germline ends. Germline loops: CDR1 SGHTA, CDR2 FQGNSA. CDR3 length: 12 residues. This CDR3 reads CASSPLVGGYTF. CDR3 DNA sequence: TGTGCCAGCAGCCCCCTTGTCGGTGGCTACACCTTC.

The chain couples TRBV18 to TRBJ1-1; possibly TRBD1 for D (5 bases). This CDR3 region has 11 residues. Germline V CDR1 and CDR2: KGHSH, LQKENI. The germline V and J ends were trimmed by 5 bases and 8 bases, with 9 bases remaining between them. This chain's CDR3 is CASSSSGEAFF. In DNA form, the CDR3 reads TGTGCCAGCTCATCTTCAGGGGAAGCTTTCTTT.

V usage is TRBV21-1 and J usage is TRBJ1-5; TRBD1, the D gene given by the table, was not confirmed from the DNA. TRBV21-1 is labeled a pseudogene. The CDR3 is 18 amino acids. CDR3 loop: CASTPLSGRGEGNQPQHF. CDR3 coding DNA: TGTGCCAGCACTCCCCTTTCGGGCAGGGGGGAAGGCAATCAGCCCCAGCATTTT.

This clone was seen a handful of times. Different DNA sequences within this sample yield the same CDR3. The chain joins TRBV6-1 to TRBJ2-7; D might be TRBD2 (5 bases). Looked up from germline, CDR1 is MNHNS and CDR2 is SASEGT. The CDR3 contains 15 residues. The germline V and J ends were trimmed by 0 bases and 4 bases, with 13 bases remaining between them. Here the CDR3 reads CASSEARTSLYEQYF. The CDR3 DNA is TGTGCCAGCAGTGAAGCGCGGACTTCCTTATACGAGCAGTACTTC.

CDR3 protein: CAISPGAVARDTQYF. The CDR3 region has the DNA TGTGCCATCAGTCCCGGGGCGGTAGCCCGAGATACGCAGTATTTT. The V call is TRBV10-3, the J call TRBJ2-3; D possibly uses TRBD1 or TRBD2 (5 bases each). V was pared by 5 bases and J by 5 bases, with 17 bases between. The V gene's germline CDR1 is ENHRY and CDR2 SYGVKD. The CDR3 has 15 residues.

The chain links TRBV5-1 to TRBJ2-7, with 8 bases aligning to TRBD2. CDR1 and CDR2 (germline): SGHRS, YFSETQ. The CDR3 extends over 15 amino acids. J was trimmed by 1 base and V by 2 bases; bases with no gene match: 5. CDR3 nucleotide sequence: TGCGCCAGCAGCTTACCCACTAGCGGTTCCTACGAGCAGTACTTC. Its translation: CASSLPTSGSYEQYF. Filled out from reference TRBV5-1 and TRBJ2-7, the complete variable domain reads KAGVTQTPRYLIKTRGQQVTLSCSPISGHRSVSWYQQTPGQGLQFLFEYFSETQRNKGNFPGRFSGRQFSNSRSEMNVSTLELGDSALYLCASSLPTSGSYEQYFGPGTRLTVT.

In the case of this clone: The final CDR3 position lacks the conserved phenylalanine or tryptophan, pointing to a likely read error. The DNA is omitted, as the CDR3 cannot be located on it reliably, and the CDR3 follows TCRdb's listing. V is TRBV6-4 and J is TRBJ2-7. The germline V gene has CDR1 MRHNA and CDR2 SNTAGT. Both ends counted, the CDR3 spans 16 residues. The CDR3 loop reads CASSDPCVPTPVSLER.

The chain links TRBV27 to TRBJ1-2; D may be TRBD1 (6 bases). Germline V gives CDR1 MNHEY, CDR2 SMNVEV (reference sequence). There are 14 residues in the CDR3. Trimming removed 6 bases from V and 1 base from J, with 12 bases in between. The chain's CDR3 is CASRKHRDNYGYTF. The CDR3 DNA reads TGTGCCAGCAGGAAACACAGGGATAACTATGGCTACACCTTC.

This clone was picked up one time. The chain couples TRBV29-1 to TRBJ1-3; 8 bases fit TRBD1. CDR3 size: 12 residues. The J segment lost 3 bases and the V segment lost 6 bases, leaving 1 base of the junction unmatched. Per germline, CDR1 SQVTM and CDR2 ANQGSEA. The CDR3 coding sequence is TGCAGCGTGGGGACAGGTGGAAACACCATATATTTT. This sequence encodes CSVGTGGNTIYF.

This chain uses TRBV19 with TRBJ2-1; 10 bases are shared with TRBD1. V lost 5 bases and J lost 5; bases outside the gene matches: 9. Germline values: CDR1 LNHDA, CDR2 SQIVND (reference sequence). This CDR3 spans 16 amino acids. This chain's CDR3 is CASSSQDRGRHNEQFF. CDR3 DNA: TGTGCCAGTAGTTCCCAGGACAGGGGGAGGCACAATGAGCAGTTCTTC.

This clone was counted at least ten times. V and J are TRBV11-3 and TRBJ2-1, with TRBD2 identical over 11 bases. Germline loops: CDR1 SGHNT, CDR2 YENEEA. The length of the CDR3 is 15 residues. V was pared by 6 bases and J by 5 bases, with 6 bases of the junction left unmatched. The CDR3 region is CASSRPGLADNEQFF. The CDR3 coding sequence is TGTGCCAGCAGTCGTCCGGGACTAGCGGACAATGAGCAGTTCTTC.